This T cell receptor beta chain emerged from a study of cytomegalovirus exposure and HLA in healthy donors (TCRdb year 2017). With regard to the full study: A later analysis indicated that the 95 to 150 validation repertoires were generated on the platform also employed for the 700 or so repertoires of the first cohort. The aim of the study was to test whether cataloging public T cell receptors could identify signatures of past pathogen exposure. In addition to the first cohort of 666 subjects, a separate validation cohort of approximately 110 different subjects was used. To predict cytomegalovirus infection status, the study brought together high-throughput TCR immunosequencing, statistical association of individual TCRs with disease status, and machine learning. The full study reports these points: In vitro tests confirmed that three of the cytomegalovirus-associated TCR beta chains recognize cytomegalovirus antigens. The classifier was reported to diagnose cytomegalovirus status with high specificity and sensitivity in both the original and validation cohorts. A later analysis had no HLA typing for the validation cohort, so co-occurrence there was scored across all 130 or so repertoires. Subsequent analysis determined that TCRs grouped into clusters in the first cohort also showed a tendency toward co-occurrence across the 90 to 150 validation repertoires, and about 94% of cluster scores exceeded 0. Most TCR sequences were observed very rarely across donors, whereas some public TCRs were present in many individuals. The authors suggested that the approach could potentially be extended to other disease states and immunological phenotypes. The study gave a list of under 200 TCR beta chains associated with cytomegalovirus.

Separate from the roughly 700-subject first cohort, the validation cohort of 120 subjects was the group to which the donors belonged. The germline ends are 7 bases apart after V is trimmed by 6 bases and J by 4 bases. The CDR3 holds 12 amino acids from the cysteine to the phenylalanine. Just CDR3 DNA is preserved here, 36 bases in frame from base 1. Via the germline V gene, CDR1 is MDHEN and CDR2 SYDVKM. Library construction relied on the immunoSEQ multiplex PCR assay. In the original analysis: A statistical classification framework was built to diagnose cytomegalovirus status from the catalog of TCR beta chain sequences. This is the immuneACCESS table as TCRdb keeps it, with only in-frame sequences that have V and J called. A part of the clones is gone; compared with another copy, unresolved V genes explain less than half, and the rest is unexplained. V and J calls and clone size follow that table, whereas D and trimming were derived from the DNA. This sample has 220,000 or so clones in its table, and over 70% of those were observed once. The ten largest clones add up to 11% to 15% of the sample.

A word on this clone: What this receptor recognizes is not known. Base qualities are missing; no much larger clone stands one base away.

The sequenced sample was PBMCs. This chain joins TRBV28 to TRBJ2-1, with the D gene too uncertain to name. The sequence was collected from a woman aged 30 to 39 in good health and CMV-seropositive. CDR3 reads: CASSAVYNEQFF. The DNA reads TGTGCCAGCAGCGCGGTGTACAATGAGCAGTTCTTC.